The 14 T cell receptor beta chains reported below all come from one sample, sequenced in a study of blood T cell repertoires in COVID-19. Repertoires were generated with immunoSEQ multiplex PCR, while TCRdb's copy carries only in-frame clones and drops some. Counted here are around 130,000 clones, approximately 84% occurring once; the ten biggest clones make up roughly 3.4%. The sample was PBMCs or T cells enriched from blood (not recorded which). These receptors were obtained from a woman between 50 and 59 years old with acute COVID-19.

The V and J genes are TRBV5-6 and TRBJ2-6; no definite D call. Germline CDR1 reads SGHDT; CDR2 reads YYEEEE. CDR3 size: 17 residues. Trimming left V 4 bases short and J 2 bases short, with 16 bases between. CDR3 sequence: CASSTIKLLAGANVLTF. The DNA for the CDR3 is TGTGCCAGCAGCACGATTAAATTACTTGCTGGGGCCAACGTCCTGACTTTC.

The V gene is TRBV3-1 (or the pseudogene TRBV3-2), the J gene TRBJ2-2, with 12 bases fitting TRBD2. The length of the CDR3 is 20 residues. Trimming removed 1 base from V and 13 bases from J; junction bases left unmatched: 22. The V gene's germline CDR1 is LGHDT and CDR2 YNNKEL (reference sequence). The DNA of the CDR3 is TGTGCCAGCAGCCAAGTTGGAGGGCAAGGACTAGCGGGACTTATGGGGTCGCTGTTTTTT. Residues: CASSQVGGQGLAGLMGSLFF.

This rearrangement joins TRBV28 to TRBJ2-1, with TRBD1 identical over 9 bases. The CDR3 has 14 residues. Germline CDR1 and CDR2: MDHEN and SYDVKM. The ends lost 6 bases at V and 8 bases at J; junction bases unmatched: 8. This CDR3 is CASRGTGQVDEQFF. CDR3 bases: TGTGCCAGCAGGGGGACAGGGCAGGTCGATGAGCAGTTCTTC.

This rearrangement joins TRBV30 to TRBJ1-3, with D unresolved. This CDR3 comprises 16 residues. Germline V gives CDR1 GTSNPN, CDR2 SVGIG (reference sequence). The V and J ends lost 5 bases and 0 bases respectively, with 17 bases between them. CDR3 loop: CAWSLPGSFSGNTIYF. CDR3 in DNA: TGTGCCTGGTCCCTCCCGGGGTCGTTCTCTGGAAACACCATATATTTT.

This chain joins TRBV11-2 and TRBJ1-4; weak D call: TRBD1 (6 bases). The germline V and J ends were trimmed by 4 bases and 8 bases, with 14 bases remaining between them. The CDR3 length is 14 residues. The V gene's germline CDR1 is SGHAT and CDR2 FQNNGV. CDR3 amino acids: CASSSQGTVEKLFF. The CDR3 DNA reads TGTGCCAGCAGCTCCCAGGGGACCGTGGAAAAACTGTTTTTT.

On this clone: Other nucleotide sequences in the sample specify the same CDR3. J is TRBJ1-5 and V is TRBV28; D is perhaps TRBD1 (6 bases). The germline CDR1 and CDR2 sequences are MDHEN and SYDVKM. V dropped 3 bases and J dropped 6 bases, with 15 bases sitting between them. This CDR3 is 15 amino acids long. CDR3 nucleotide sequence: TGTGCCAGCAGTTTGCCACAGGGAGACGCTCAGCCCCAGCATTTT. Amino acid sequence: CASSLPQGDAQPQHF.

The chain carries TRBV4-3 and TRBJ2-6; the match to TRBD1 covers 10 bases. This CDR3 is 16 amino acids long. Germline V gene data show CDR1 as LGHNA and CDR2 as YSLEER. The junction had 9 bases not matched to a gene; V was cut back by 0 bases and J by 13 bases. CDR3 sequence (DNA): TGCGCCAGCAGCCAAGAGCAGCCGGGACAGGGGATTGTCCTGACTTTC. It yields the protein CASSQEQPGQGIVLTF.

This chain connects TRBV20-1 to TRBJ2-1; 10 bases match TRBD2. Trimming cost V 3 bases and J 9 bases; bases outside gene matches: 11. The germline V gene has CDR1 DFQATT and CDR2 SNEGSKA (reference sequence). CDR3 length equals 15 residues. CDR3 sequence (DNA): TGCAGTGCTAGTAGGCCTAGCGGGAGTGTGGGTGAGCAGTTCTTC. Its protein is CSASRPSGSVGEQFF.

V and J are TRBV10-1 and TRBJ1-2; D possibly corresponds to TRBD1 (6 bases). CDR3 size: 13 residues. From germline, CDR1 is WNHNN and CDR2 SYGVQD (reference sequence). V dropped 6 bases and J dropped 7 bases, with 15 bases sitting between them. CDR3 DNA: TGCGCCAGCAGGCTTACAGGGTGGGGTGGCTACACCTTC. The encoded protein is CASRLTGWGGYTF.

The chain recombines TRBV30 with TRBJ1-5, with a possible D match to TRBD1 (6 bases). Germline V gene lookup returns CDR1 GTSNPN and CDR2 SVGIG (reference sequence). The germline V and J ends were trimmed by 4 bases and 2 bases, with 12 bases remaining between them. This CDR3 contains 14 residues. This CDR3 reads CAWTPTGGNQPQHF. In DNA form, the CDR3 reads TGTGCCTGGACTCCGACAGGCGGCAATCAGCCCCAGCATTTT.

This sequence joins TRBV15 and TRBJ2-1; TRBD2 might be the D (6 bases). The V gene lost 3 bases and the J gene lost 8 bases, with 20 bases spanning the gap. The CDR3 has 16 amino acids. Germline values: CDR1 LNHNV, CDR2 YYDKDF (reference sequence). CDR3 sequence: CATSRWLGSGEDEQFF. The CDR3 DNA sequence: TGTGCCACCAGCAGGTGGCTAGGGTCTGGGGAGGATGAGCAGTTCTTC.

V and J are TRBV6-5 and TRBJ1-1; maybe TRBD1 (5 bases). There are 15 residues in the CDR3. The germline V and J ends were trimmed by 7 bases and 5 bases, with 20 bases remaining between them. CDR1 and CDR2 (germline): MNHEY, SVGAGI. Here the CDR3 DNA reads TGTGCCAGCAACGGAAACGGGGGGGTCGGAACTGAAGCTTTCTTT. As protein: CASNGNGGVGTEAFF.

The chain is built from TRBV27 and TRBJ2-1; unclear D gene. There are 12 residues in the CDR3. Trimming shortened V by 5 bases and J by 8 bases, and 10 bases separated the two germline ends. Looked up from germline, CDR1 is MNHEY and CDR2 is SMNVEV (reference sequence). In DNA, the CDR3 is TGTGCCAGCAGTCCCGGGTGGGATGAGCAGTTCTTC. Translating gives CASSPGWDEQFF.

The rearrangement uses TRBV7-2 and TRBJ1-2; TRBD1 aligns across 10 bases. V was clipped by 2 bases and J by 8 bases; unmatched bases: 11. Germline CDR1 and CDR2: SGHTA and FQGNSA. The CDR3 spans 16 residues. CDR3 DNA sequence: TGTGCCAGCAGCTTAAACTCGGGCGGGACAGGGGAAGGCTACACCTTC. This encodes CASSLNSGGTGEGYTF.